The T cell receptor beta chain under discussion was sequenced for a study of cytomegalovirus exposure and HLA in healthy donors. Trimming removed 4 bases from V and 7 bases from J, with 15 bases in between. The CDR3 has 14 amino acids. Germline-derived CDR1 and CDR2 are MGHRA and YSYEKL. PCR used 60 Vbeta primers and 13 Jbeta primers. Libraries were prepared by immunoSEQ multiplex PCR; TCRdb keeps only in-frame clonotypes and omits some of them. Of about 120,000 clones in the sample, roughly 78% were seen once. This clone was observed a handful of times. V gene TRBV4-1 combines with J gene TRBJ2-3, with D possibly TRBD2 on 5 matching bases. The origin of this receptor is a man aged 25-45 years in good health and CMV-seronegative. Sequenced sample: PBMCs. The CDR3 region is CASSPGIVVNTQYF. The DNA of the CDR3 is TGCGCCAGCAGCCCGGGGATAGTTGTGAATACGCAGTATTTT.